The T cell receptor beta chain described here comes from a study of neoadjuvant anti-PD-1 for oral cavity cancer. Study information: Patients without progression got a fourth dose around day 43. Findings and limits, study-wide: After neoadjuvant nivolumab, PBMC T cell clonality was significantly higher in non-responders than responders.

From germline, CDR1 is SGHRS and CDR2 YFSETQ. Between the trimmed V and J ends, which lost 0 bases and 0 bases, there was a span of 10 bases. The CDR3 runs 15 residues. The sample holds a few counts of this clone. Its matching antigen is unknown. Clones were read by immunoSEQ multiplex PCR, and TCRdb kept only the in-frame ones, dropping some. The table has about 6,900 clones, 74% seen once; the top ten hold approximately 3.3%. These oral cavity squamous cell carcinomas were HPV-negative and locally advanced. This TCR derives from a person aged 35-80 years with oral cavity squamous cell carcinoma. Sequences were derived from PBMCs, sampled before nivolumab (anti-PD-1) treatment. The rearrangement links TRBV5-1 to TRBJ2-7, with D perhaps assigned TRBD1 or TRBD2 (5 bases each). As DNA, the CDR3 is TGCGCCAGCAGCTTGGGAGGGGCGAGCTCCTACGAGCAGTACTTC. This sequence encodes CASSLGGASSYEQYF.